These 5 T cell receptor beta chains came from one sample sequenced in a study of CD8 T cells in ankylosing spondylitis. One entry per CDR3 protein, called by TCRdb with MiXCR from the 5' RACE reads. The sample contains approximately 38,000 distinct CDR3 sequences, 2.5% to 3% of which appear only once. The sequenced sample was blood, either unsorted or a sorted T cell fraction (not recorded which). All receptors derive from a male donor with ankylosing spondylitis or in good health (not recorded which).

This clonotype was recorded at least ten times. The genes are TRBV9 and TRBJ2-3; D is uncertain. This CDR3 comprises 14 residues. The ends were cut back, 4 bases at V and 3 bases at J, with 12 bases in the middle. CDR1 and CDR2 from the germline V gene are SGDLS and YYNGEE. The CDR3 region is CASSPDSVTDTQYF. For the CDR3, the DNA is TGTGCCAGCAGCCCGGATAGTGTGACAGATACGCAGTATTTT.

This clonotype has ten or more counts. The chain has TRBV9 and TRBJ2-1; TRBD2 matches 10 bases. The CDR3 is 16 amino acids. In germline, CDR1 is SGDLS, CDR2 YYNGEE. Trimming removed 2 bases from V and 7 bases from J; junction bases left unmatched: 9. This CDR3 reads CASSVLAGVGSNEQFF. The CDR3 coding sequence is TGTGCCAGCAGCGTCCTAGCGGGAGTTGGGTCGAATGAGCAGTTCTTC.

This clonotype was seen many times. The CDR3 loop reads CASSIAGGPLELFF. DNA for the CDR3: TGTGCCAGCAGCATAGCGGGAGGGCCTTTGGAGCTGTTTTTT. The chain links TRBV9 to TRBJ2-2, with 11 bases that match TRBD2. Unmatched junction bases numbered 6, after V lost 4 bases and J lost 10 bases. The CDR3 totals 14 residues. Germline CDR1 is SGDLS and CDR2 is YYNGEE.

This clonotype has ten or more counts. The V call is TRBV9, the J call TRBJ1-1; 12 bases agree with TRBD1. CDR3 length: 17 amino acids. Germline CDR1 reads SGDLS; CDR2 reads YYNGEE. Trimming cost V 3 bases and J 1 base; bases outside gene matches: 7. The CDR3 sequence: CASSAGTGGARNTEAFF. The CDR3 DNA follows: TGTGCCAGCAGCGCTGGGACAGGGGGCGCGAGGAACACTGAAGCTTTCTTT.

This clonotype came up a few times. This CDR3 reads CASSGGSPYNEQFF. For the CDR3, the DNA is TGTGCCAGCAGCGGCGGGAGCCCCTACAATGAGCAGTTCTTC. The genes are TRBV9 and TRBJ2-1, with TRBD2 identical over 7 bases. From germline, CDR1 is SGDLS and CDR2 YYNGEE. V was pared by 3 bases and J by 2 bases, with 2 bases of the junction left unmatched. The length of the CDR3 is 14 residues.